Below are 3 T cell receptor beta chains sequenced from a single sample in a study of a mutant IDH1 vaccine in newly diagnosed glioma. These receptors' antigens are unknown. The method was immunoSEQ multiplex PCR; TCRdb's version includes in-frame clones alone and lacks a portion of them. The sample holds approximately 66,000 clones; 75% to 90% are singletons and the top ten take about an eighth. Time point here: week 23, last vaccination. What each vaccine dose contained was 300 ug of mutant IDH1 20-mer peptide, accompanied by topical imiquimod. The sample consisted of PBMCs, taken from a glioma patient whose treatment included an IDH1 peptide vaccine. These receptors originate from a man younger than 35 with glioma.

This chain uses TRBV27 with TRBJ1-1; 7 bases line up with TRBD1. Per the germline V gene, CDR1 is MNHEY and CDR2 is SMNVEV (reference sequence). V shed 6 bases and J 5 bases; nucleotides not matched to a gene: 6. The length of the CDR3 is 13 residues. The CDR3 DNA follows: TGTGCCAGCAGGACAGGGCGGGGAACTGAAGCTTTCTTT. Protein sequence: CASRTGRGTEAFF.

This rearrangement joins TRBV6-5 to TRBJ1-2, with D perhaps matching TRBD1 (5 bases). The ends were cut back, 5 bases at V and 5 bases at J, with 12 bases in the middle. CDR3 length equals 13 residues. Germline V gene lookup returns CDR1 MNHEY and CDR2 SVGAGI. This chain's CDR3 is CASSRRVGYGYTF. The CDR3 bases are TGTGCCAGCAGTCGCAGGGTTGGATATGGCTACACCTTC.

The gene calls are TRBV27 and TRBJ2-7; D is unclear. The CDR3 sequence is 14 residues long. CDR1 MNHEY and CDR2 SMNVEV come from the germline V gene (reference sequence). Trimming removed 5 bases from V and 0 bases from J, with 11 bases in between. The DNA of the CDR3 is TGTGCCAGCAGTAACGGCTACGCCTCCTACGAGCAGTACTTC. Translated, it gives CASSNGYASYEQYF.